This T cell receptor beta chain was sequenced for a study of cytomegalovirus exposure and HLA in healthy donors. Germline assignment: CDR1 SGDLS and CDR2 YYNGEE. V trimming: 3 bases; J trimming: 3 bases; junction bases outside the gene matches: 11. The CDR3 is 16 residues long. Sequencing was performed with immunoSEQ multiplex PCR; in TCRdb, only in-frame clones are kept and a portion is missing. The table lists around 190,000 clones, roughly 88% of them singletons. V and J are TRBV9 and TRBJ1-2; the match to TRBD1 covers 7 bases. Material for sequencing was PBMCs. The clonotype comes from a woman aged 18-29 years in good health and CMV-seronegative. CDR3 loop: CASSGNTGEFDYGYTF. In nucleotides, the CDR3 is TGTGCCAGCAGCGGGAATACAGGGGAGTTTGACTATGGCTACACCTTC.